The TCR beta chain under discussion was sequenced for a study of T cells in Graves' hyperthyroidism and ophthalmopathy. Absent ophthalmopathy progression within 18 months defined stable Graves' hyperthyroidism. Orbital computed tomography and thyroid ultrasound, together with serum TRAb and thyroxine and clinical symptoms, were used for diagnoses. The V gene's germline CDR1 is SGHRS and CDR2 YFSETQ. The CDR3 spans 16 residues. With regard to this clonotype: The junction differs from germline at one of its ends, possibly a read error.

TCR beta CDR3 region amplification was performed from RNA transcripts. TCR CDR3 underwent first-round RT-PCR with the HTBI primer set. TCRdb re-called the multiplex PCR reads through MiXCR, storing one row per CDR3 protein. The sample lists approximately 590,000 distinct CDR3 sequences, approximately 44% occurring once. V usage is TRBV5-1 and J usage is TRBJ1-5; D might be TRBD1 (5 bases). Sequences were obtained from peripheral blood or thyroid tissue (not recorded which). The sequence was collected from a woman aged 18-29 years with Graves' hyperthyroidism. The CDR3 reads CAGSRGGGIGNQPQHF. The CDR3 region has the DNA TGTGCCGGCAGCCGCGGTGGGGGGATAGGCAATCAGCCCCAGCATTTT.